One TCR beta chain is described in this entry. Germline V gene lookup returns CDR1 LNHDA and CDR2 SQIVND (reference sequence). The ends were cut back, 5 bases at V and 3 bases at J, with 25 bases in the middle. This CDR3 region has 18 residues. Under the authors' procedure: Amplified reference gene primers provided the basis for estimating nucleated cell counts. TCRdb's copy holds only in-frame clones and misses some; the assay was immunoSEQ multiplex PCR. That table furnishes V, J and clone size, whereas the DNA furnished D and trimming. This sample has some 150,000 clones; 82% occur once, and the top ten carry roughly 4%. The entry originates in a study of blood T cell repertoires in COVID-19. Background on the study: Sources were T cells, B-cell-depleted T cells, or PBMCs; the material itself was cDNA or gDNA.

Sample: peripheral blood. The receptor comes from an elderly woman with acute or convalescent COVID-19. The gene calls are TRBV19 and TRBJ2-5, with D possibly TRBD2 on 6 matching bases. This CDR3 is CASSPRSGRAGIKETQYF. In nucleotides, the CDR3 is TGTGCCAGTAGTCCCCGCTCAGGCAGGGCGGGGATAAAAGAGACCCAGTACTTC.